These 17 T cell receptor beta chains came from one sample sequenced in a study of molecular identifiers for immune sequencing clone quantification. From the PCR reads, TCRdb called clonotypes with MiXCR, one entry per CDR3 protein. The sample contains some 97,000 distinct CDR3 sequences, roughly 26% of which appear only once. Sequencing used naive CD8+ T cells from blood, with Jurkat cell RNA spiked in. Subset given: FACS-sorted CD8+CD4-CCR7+CD45RA+ naive T cells. Every receptor here comes from a human donor in good health. Some libraries in this study had Jurkat cell RNA spiked in.

This clonotype was counted ten times or more. V usage is TRBV4-1 and J usage is TRBJ2-5; maybe TRBD2 (6 bases). This CDR3 has 15 residues. Per the germline V gene, CDR1 is MGHRA and CDR2 is YSYEKL. V was clipped by 2 bases and J by 2 bases, with 12 bases between them. This CDR3 reads CASSQTQAGQETQYF. The CDR3, as DNA: TGCGCCAGCAGCCAAACTCAGGCGGGGCAAGAGACCCAGTACTTC.

The chain carries TRBV29-1 and TRBJ2-1; no clear D gene. V gave up 4 bases and J gave up 1 base, with 8 bases separating them. The CDR3 sequence is 13 residues long. From germline, CDR1 is SQVTM and CDR2 ANQGSEA. This chain's CDR3 is CSVAIVSYNEQFF. As DNA, the CDR3 is TGCAGCGTTGCCATCGTTTCCTACAATGAGCAGTTCTTC.

A remark on this clonotype: At one of its ends the junction is not consistent with the germline gene, which may arise from a read error. The chain employs TRBV27 and TRBJ2-2, with a weak D call TRBD2 (5 bases). This CDR3 contains 15 residues. CDR1 is MNHEY and CDR2 is SMNVEV in the germline V gene (reference sequence). The CDR3 DNA follows: TGTGCCAGCAGTTCAGTAGTGGCAGGCACCGGGGAGCCGTTTTTT. Translation: CASSSVVAGTGEPFF.

There are many counts of this clonotype. The chain joins TRBV2 to TRBJ2-5, with TRBD2 matching over 10 bases. The V and J ends lost 1 base and 0 bases, in that order; junction bases with no gene match: 11. The CDR3 is made up of 19 amino acids. Germline lookup yields CDR1 SNHLY and CDR2 FYNNEI. The CDR3 DNA is TGTGCCAGCAGTGAAGAGGGCCTAGCGGGGGTCAGGTACCAAGAGACCCAGTACTTC. Translated: CASSEEGLAGVRYQETQYF.

As concerns this clonotype: A read error is possible here, since a much larger clone lies one base away. The final CDR3 position lacks the conserved phenylalanine or tryptophan, pointing to a likely read error. The chain is built from TRBV24-1 and TRBJ1-2, with unresolved D. This CDR3 is built from 14 residues. The V gene lost 2 bases and the J gene lost 5 bases, with 11 bases spanning the gap. Germline V CDR1 and CDR2: KGHDR, SFDVKD. The CDR3 here is CATSDSTDRYGYTS. The CDR3 DNA reads TGTGCCACCAGTGATTCTACAGATAGGTATGGCTACACCTCC.

This clonotype was seen repeatedly, ten times or more. J is TRBJ2-1 and V is TRBV20-1; weak D call: TRBD2 (6 bases). V lost 5 bases and J lost 6, with 11 bases in between. The CDR3 is made up of 12 amino acids. Germline V lookup: CDR1 DFQATT, CDR2 SNEGSKA (reference sequence). CDR3: CSAWDSFNEQFF. CDR3 sequence (DNA): TGCAGTGCTTGGGACTCATTCAATGAGCAGTTCTTC.

This clonotype was found many times. V usage is TRBV7-9 and J usage is TRBJ2-7, with D unresolved. The CDR3 contains 17 residues. V lost 0 bases and J lost 0, with 15 bases in between. Germline V gene data show CDR1 as SEHNR and CDR2 as FQNEAQ (reference sequence). In nucleotides, the CDR3 is TGTGCCAGCAGCTTAGCCGAGATCTCCTCGGGCTCCTACGAGCAGTACTTC. This codes for CASSLAEISSGSYEQYF.

About this clonotype itself: This may be a read error, as it is one base from a much larger clone. The rearrangement uses TRBV14 and TRBJ2-5; D might be TRBD1 (5 bases). V was cut by 4 bases and J by 2 bases, with 23 bases left in between. The germline CDR1 and CDR2 sequences are SGHDN and FVKESK. This CDR3 comprises 18 residues. The CDR3, as DNA: TGTGCCAGCAGCCGAGACTCGTGGGTAAGGGGCCAGCAAGAGACCCAGTACTTC. Its translation is CASSRDSWVRGQQETQYF. The full variable domain, with the rest looked up from reference TRBV14 and TRBJ2-5, is EAGVTQFPSHSVIEKGQTVTLRCDPISGHDNLYWYRRVMGKEIKFLLHFVKESKQDESGMPNNRFLAERTGGTYSTLKVQPAELEDSGVYFCASSRDSWVRGQQETQYFGPGTRLLVL.

Remarks on this clonotype: A much larger clone is a single base away; this may be a read error. The V gene is TRBV19, the J gene TRBJ1-1, with a possible D match to TRBD1 (5 bases). Germline V CDR1 and CDR2: LNHDA, SQIVND (reference sequence). The V and J ends lost 6 bases and 4 bases respectively, with 12 bases between them. CDR3 length: 13 residues. Written as DNA, the CDR3 is TGTGCCAGTAGCTCGGGGCTGGCCACTGAAGCTTTCTTT. Its translation is CASSSGLATEAFF. Together with reference TRBV19 and TRBJ1-1, the CDR3 gives the full variable domain: DGGITQSPKYLFRKEGQNVTLSCEQNLNHDAMYWYRQDPGQGLRLIYYSQIVNDFQKGDIAEGYSVSREKKESFPLTVTSAQKNPTAFYLCASSSGLATEAFFGQGTRLTVV.

This clonotype was seen a few times. This chain joins TRBV12-3 or TRBV12-4 and TRBJ1-4; weak D call: TRBD1 (6 bases). V was clipped by 1 base and J by 15 bases, with 15 bases between them. CDR3 size: 13 residues. As DNA, the CDR3 is TGTGCCAGCAGTTTAGGGGCAGGGGCAGGGATGTTTTTT. Amino acids: CASSLGAGAGMFF.

This rearrangement joins TRBV7-9 to TRBJ2-7, with TRBD1 identical over 7 bases. CDR1 and CDR2 (germline): SEHNR, FQNEAQ (reference sequence). After removal of 4 bases from V and 2 bases from J, the junction contained 14 bases not matched to a gene. This CDR3 region has 17 residues. CDR3 DNA sequence: TGTGCCAGCAGCTCCCAGGGGGAAGGGGGCGCCCCCTACGAGCAGTACTTC. Its translation: CASSSQGEGGAPYEQYF.

This clonotype showed up many times. The rearrangement joins TRBV27 to TRBJ1-1; no definite D call. The CDR3 runs 13 residues. Germline lookup yields CDR1 MNHEY and CDR2 SMNVEV (reference sequence). Trimming pared 5 bases from V and 1 base from J, leaving 8 bases between. CDR3 DNA: TGTGCCAGCAGTGTACAGACGAACACTGAAGCTTTCTTT. Protein product: CASSVQTNTEAFF.

This clonotype occurred many times. The J gene is TRBJ1-5, the V gene TRBV6-6, with D perhaps matching TRBD1 (6 bases). This CDR3 region has 16 residues. Looked up from germline, CDR1 is MNHNY and CDR2 is SVGAGI (reference sequence). V lost 2 bases and J 5 bases, leaving 16 bases between the germline ends. The DNA of the CDR3 is TGTGCCAGCAGTTACCCCATGGACAGATCAGATCAGCCCCAGCATTTT. Translation: CASSYPMDRSDQPQHF.

This clonotype was seen ten or more times. The chain combines TRBV9 with TRBJ1-3; a possible D gene is TRBD1 (5 bases). This CDR3 has 13 residues. Trimming left V 4 bases short and J 2 bases short, with 7 bases between. Per germline, CDR1 SGDLS and CDR2 YYNGEE. The chain's CDR3 is CASSTGTGNTIYF. The CDR3 region has the DNA TGTGCCAGCAGCACAGGAACTGGAAACACCATATATTTT.

The V call is TRBV7-2, the J call TRBJ2-7; 7 bases fit TRBD1. CDR3 length: 14 residues. V shed 4 bases, J shed 2 bases, and the junction held 5 bases outside the gene matches. CDR1 is SGHTA, CDR2 FQGNSA, per germline. The CDR3 coding sequence is TGTGCCAGCAGCTCCGGACAGGCTCCCTACGAGCAGTACTTC. Protein: CASSSGQAPYEQYF.

The chain links TRBV19 to TRBJ1-2; tentative D call: TRBD1 (6 bases). Trimming took off 9 bases at V and 3 bases at J, with 17 bases between the two ends. The length of the CDR3 is 14 residues. Germline CDR1 and CDR2: LNHDA and SQIVND (reference sequence). Written as DNA, the CDR3 is TGTGCCAGCCGACAGGTCCAGGCGGACTATGGCTACACCTTC. Translated, it gives CASRQVQADYGYTF.

This clonotype occurred many times. The chain links TRBV4-3 to TRBJ2-7; 12 nucleotides line up with TRBD1. Losses at the gene ends were 2 bases for V and 6 bases for J; bases not matched to a gene: 5. The length of the CDR3 is 15 residues. Per germline, CDR1 LGHNA and CDR2 YSLEER. In DNA form, the CDR3 reads TGCGCCAGCAGCCAAACCCGGGACAGGGGGCTCGAGCAGTACTTC. Translated, it gives CASSQTRDRGLEQYF.